These T cell receptor beta chains were read from a single sample in a study of T cell responses to AZD1222 COVID-19 vaccine. The assay was immunoSEQ multiplex PCR, and TCRdb's table has in-frame clones only and misses some. Here the sample spans about 98,000 clones, roughly 86% being singletons. The specimen was peripheral blood, collected on day 0 of AZD1222 vaccination. The receptors stem from an adult in good health. CDR3s leave out the opening cysteine and the closing phenylalanine or tryptophan. Fields, in order: clone size, V gene, J gene, CDR3 protein. The listing skips clone size in some rows; elsewhere it reads once, few, many or a size class.

size: few; V: TRBV4-2; J: TRBJ1-5; CDR3: ASSQVGGNQPQH
size: -; V: TRBV11-2; J: TRBJ2-1; CDR3: ASSLVSGRISSYNEQF
size: -; V: TRBV2; J: TRBJ2-7; CDR3: ASSEDRGLGEQY
size: -; V: TRBV2; J: TRBJ2-2; CDR3: ASSEMGSGLGGELF
size: once; V: TRBV5-1; J: TRBJ2-5; CDR3: ASSLAVDFQETQY
size: -; V: TRBV19; J: TRBJ2-7; CDR3: ASSIVGGSKSYEQY
size: -; V: TRBV30; J: TRBJ2-1; CDR3: AWNPWGADNEQF
size: -; V: TRBV6-5; J: TRBJ2-4; CDR3: ASKQIQDLNIQY
size: -; V: TRBV5-4; J: TRBJ1-3; CDR3: ASSLGPTDGNTIY
size: -; V: TRBV12-3/TRBV12-4; J: TRBJ1-2; CDR3: ASSLKPSYGYT
size: -; V: TRBV7-8; J: TRBJ1-1; CDR3: ASSPDRRLNTEAF
size: -; V: TRBV7-2; J: TRBJ2-2; CDR3: ASSLDRAGELF